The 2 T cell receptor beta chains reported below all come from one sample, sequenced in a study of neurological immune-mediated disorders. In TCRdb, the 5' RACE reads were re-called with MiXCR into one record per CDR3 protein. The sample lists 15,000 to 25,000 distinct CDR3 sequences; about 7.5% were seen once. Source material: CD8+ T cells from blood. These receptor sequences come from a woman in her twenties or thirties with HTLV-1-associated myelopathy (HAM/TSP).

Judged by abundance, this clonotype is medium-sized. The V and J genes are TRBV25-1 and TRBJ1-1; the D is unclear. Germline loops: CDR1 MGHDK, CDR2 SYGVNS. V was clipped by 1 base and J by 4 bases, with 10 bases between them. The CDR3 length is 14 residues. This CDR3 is CASSESGRATEAFF. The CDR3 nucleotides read TGTGCCAGCAGTGAATCCGGACGGGCCACTGAAGCTTTCTTT.

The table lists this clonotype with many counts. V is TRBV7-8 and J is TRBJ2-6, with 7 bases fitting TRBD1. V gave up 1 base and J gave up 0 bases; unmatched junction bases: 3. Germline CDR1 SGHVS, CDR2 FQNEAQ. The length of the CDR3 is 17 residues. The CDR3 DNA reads TGTGCCAGCAGCTTAGTCAGGGGGAACTCTGGGGCCAACGTCCTGACTTTC. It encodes CASSLVRGNSGANVLTF. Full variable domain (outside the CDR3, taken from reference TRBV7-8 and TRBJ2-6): GAGVSQSPRYKVAKRGQDVALRCDPISGHVSLFWYQQALGQGPEFLTYFQNEAQLDKSGLPSDRFFAERPEGSVSTLKIQRTQQEDSAVYLCASSLVRGNSGANVLTFGAGSRLTVL.